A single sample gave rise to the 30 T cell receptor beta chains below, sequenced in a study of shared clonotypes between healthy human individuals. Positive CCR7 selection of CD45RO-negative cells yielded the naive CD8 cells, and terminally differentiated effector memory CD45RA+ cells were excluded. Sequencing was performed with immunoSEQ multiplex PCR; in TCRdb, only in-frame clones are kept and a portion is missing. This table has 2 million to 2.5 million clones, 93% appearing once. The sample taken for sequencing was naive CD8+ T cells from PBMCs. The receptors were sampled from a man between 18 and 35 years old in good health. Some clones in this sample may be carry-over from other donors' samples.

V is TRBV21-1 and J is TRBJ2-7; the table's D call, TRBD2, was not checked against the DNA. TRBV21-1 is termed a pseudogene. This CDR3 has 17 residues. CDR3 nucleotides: TGTGCCAGCAGCAAACGGGGGGGGGACCCCACGAGATCCGAGCAGTACTTC. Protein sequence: CASSKRGGDPTRSEQYF.

CDR3 region: CASSLGAGGPPNEQFF. For the CDR3, the DNA is TGTGCCAGCAGCTTAGGGGCGGGAGGGCCGCCAAATGAGCAGTTCTTC. The gene calls are TRBV7-9 and TRBJ2-1; 9 nucleotides align to TRBD2. The CDR3 is made up of 16 amino acids. V was pared by 1 base and J by 7 bases, with 8 bases of the junction left unmatched. CDR1 is SEHNR, CDR2 FQNEAQ, per germline (reference sequence).

In DNA form, the CDR3 reads TGTGCCAGCAGTTGGGTTCAGGGGGGCAATGAGCAGTTCTTC. This sequence encodes CASSWVQGGNEQFF. V usage is TRBV27 and J usage is TRBJ2-1; D is possibly TRBD1 (7 bases). CDR3 size: 14 residues. V lost 4 bases and J lost 6, with 13 bases in between. Per germline, CDR1 MNHEY and CDR2 SMNVEV (reference sequence).

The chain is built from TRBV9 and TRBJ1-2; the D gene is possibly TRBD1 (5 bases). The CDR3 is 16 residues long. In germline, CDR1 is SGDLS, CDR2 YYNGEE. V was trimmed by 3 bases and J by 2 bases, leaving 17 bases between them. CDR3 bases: TGTGCCAGCAGCGCCCCCCCAGGCAGGGAGAACTATGGCTACACCTTC. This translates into CASSAPPGRENYGYTF. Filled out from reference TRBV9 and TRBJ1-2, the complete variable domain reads DSGVTQTPKHLITATGQRVTLRCSPRSGDLSVYWYQQSLDQGLQFLIQYYNGEERAKGNILERFSAQQFPDLHSELNLSSLELGDSALYFCASSAPPGRENYGYTFGSGTRLTVV.

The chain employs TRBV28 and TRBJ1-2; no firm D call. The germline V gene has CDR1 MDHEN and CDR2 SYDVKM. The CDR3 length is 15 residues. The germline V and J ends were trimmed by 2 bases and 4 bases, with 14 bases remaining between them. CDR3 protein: CASSLIPGGGYGYTF. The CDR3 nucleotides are TGTGCCAGCAGTTTAATCCCCGGTGGCGGCTATGGCTACACCTTC.

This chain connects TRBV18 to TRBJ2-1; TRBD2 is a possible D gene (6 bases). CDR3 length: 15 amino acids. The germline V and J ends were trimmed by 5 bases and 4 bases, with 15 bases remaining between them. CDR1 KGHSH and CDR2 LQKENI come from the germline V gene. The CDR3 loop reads CASSTYTEGYNEQFF. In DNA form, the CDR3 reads TGTGCCAGCTCAACATATACGGAGGGTTACAATGAGCAGTTCTTC.

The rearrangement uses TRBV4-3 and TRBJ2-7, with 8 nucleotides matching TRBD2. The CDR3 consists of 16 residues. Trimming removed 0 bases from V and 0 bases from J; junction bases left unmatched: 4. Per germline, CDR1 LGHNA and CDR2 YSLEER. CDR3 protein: CASSQERGLVSYEQYF. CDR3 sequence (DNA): TGCGCCAGCAGCCAAGAAAGGGGACTAGTCTCCTACGAGCAGTACTTC.

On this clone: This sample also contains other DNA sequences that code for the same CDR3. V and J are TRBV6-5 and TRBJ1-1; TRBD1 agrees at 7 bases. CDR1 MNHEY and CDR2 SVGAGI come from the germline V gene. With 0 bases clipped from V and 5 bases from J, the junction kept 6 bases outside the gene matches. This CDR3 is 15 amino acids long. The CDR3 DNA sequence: TGTGCCAGCAGTTACTCTAGGGGGCTGGGGACTGAAGCTTTCTTT. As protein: CASSYSRGLGTEAFF.

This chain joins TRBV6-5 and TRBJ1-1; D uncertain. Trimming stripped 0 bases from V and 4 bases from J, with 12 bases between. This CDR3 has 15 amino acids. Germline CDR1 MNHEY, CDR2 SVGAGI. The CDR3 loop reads CASSYSHGVTTEAFF. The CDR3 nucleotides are TGTGCCAGCAGTTACTCGCACGGGGTTACCACTGAAGCTTTCTTT.

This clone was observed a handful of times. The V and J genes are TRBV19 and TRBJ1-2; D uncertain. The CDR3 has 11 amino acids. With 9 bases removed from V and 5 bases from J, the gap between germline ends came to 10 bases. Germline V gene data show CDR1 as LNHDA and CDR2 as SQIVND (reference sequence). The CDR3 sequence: CASSVMYGYTF. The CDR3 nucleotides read TGTGCCAGCTCAGTTATGTATGGCTACACCTTC.

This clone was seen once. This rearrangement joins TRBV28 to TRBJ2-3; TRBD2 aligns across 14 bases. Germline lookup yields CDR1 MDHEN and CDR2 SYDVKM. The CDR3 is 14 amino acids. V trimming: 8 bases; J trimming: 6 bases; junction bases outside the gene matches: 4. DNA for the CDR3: TGTGCCAGCGCAGGGACTAGCGGGAGCGATACGCAGTATTTT. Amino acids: CASAGTSGSDTQYF.

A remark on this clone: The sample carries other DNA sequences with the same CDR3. The CDR3 sequence: CATSRGQGSSYEQYF. The CDR3 region has the DNA TGTGCCACCAGCAGAGGACAGGGGAGCTCCTACGAGCAGTACTTC. This chain connects TRBV15 to TRBJ2-7; 8 bases line up with TRBD1. With 1 base clipped from V and 0 bases from J, the junction kept 2 bases outside the gene matches. CDR1 LNHNV and CDR2 YYDKDF come from the germline V gene (reference sequence). The CDR3 runs to 15 residues. The full variable domain, in which reference TRBV15 and TRBJ2-7 provide the parts outside the CDR3, is DAMVIQNPRYQVTQFGKPVTLSCSQTLNHNVMYWYQQKSSQAPKLLFHYYDKDFNNEADTPDNFQSRRPNTSFCFLDIRSPGLGDTAMYLCATSRGQGSSYEQYFGPGTRLTVT.

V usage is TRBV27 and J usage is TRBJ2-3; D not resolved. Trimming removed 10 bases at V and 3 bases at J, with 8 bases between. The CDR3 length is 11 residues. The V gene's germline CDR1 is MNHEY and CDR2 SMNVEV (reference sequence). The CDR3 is CAIRATDTQYF. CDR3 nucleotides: TGTGCCATCCGGGCGACAGATACGCAGTATTTT.

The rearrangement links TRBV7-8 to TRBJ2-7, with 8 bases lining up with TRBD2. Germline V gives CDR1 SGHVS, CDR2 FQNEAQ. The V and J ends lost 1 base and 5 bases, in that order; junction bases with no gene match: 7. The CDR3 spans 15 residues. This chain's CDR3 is CASSLDPGRGDEQYF. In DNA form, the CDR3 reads TGTGCCAGCAGCTTAGACCCCGGGAGGGGAGACGAGCAGTACTTC.

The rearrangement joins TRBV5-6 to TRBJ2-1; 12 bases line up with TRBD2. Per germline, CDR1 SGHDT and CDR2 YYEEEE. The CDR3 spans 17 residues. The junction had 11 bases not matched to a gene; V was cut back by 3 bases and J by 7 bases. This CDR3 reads CASSYPPSGRALNEQFF. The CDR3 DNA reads TGTGCCAGCAGCTACCCGCCTAGCGGGAGGGCACTTAATGAGCAGTTCTTC.

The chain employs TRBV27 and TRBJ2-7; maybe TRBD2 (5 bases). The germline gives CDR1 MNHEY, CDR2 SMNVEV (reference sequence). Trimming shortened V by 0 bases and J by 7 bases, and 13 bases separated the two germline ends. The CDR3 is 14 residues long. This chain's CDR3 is CASSLSVLTGEQYF. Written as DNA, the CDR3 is TGTGCCAGCAGTTTATCGGTTCTAACGGGGGAGCAGTACTTC.

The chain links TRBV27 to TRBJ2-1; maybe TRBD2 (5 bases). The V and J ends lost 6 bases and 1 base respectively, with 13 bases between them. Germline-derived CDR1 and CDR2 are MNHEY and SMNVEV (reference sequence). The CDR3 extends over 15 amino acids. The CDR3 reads CASSARGSSYNEQFF. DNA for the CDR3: TGTGCCAGCAGCGCGCGCGGGTCGTCCTACAATGAGCAGTTCTTC.

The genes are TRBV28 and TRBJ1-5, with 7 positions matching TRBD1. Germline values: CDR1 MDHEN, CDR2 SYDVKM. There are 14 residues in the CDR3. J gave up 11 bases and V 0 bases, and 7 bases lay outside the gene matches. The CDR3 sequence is CASSLWTGSGSQHF. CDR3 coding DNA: TGTGCCAGCAGTTTATGGACAGGGTCGGGTTCCCAGCATTTT. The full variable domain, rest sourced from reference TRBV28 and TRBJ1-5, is DVKVTQSSRYLVKRTGEKVFLECVQDMDHENMFWYRQDPGLGLRLIYFSYDVKMKEKGDIPEGYSVSREKKERFSLILESASTNQTSMYLCASSLWTGSGSQHFGDGTRLSIL.

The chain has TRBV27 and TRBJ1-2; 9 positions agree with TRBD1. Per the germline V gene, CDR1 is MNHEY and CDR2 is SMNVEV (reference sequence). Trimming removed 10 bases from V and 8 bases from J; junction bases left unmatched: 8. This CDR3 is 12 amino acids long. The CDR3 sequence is CATKTGGNGYTF. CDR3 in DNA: TGTGCCACCAAGACAGGGGGGAACGGCTACACCTTC.

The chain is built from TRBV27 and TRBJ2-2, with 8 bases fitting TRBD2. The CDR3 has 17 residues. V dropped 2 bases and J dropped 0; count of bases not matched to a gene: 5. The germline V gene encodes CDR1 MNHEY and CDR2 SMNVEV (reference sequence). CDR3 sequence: CASSLRTSRANTGELFF. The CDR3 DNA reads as TGTGCCAGCAGTTTACGGACTAGCAGAGCGAACACCGGGGAGCTGTTTTTT.

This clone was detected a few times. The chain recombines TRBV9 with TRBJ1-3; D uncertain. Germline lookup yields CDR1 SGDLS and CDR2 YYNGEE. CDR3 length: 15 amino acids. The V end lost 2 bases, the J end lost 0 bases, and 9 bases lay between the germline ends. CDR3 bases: TGTGCCAGCAGCGTGGACTCCCGCTCTGGAAACACCATATATTTT. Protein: CASSVDSRSGNTIYF.

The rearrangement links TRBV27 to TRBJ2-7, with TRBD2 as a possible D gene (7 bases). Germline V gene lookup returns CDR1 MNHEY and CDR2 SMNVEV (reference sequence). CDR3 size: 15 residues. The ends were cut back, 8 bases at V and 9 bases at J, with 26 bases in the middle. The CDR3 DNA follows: TGTGCCAGCGGACCTAGCGGAGGGGGGTATAGCGGGCAGTACTTC. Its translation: CASGPSGGGYSGQYF.

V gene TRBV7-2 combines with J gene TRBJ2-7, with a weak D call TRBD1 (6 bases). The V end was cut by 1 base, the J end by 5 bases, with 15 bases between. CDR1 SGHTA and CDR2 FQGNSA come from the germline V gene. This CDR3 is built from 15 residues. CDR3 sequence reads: CASSLGQALWNEQYF. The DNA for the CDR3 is TGTGCCAGCAGCTTAGGACAGGCTTTGTGGAACGAGCAGTACTTC.

The CDR3 here is CASSHGLAVHYNEQFF. CDR3 bases: TGTGCCAGCAGCCACGGACTAGCGGTTCACTACAATGAGCAGTTCTTC. This sequence joins TRBV28 and TRBJ2-1; TRBD2 matches at 10 bases. V gave up 6 bases and J gave up 3 bases; unmatched junction bases: 8. This CDR3 spans 16 amino acids. The germline gives CDR1 MDHEN, CDR2 SYDVKM.

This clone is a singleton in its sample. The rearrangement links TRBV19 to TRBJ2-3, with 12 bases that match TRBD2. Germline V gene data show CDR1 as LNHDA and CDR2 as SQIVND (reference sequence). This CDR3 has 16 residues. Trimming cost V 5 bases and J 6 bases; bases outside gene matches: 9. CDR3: CASSPRLAGEGDTQYF. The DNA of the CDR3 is TGTGCCAGTAGTCCCCGACTAGCGGGAGAAGGGGATACGCAGTATTTT.

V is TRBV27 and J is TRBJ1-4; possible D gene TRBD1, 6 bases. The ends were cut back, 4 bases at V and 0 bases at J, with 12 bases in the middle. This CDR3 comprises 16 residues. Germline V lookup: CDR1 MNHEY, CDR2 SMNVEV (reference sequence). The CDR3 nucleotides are TGTGCCAGCAGTTCCGGACAGAGTTCAACTAATGAAAAACTGTTTTTT. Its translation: CASSSGQSSTNEKLFF. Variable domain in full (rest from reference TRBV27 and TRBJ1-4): EAQVTQNPRYLITVTGKKLTVTCSQNMNHEYMSWYRQDPGLGLRQIYYSMNVEVTDKGDVPEGYKVSRKEKRNFPLILESPSPNQTSLYFCASSSGQSSTNEKLFFGSGTQLSVL.

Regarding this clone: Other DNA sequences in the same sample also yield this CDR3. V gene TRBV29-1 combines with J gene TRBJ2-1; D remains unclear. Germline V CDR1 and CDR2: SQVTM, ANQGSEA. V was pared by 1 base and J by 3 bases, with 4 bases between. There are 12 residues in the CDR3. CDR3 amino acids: CSVEASYNEQFF. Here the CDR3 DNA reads TGCAGCGTTGAAGCAAGCTACAATGAGCAGTTCTTC.

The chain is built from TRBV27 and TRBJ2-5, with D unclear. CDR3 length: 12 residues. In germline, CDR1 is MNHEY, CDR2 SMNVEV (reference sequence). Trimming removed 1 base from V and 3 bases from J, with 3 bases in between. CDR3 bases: TGTGCCAGCAGTTTATGGGAAGAGACCCAGTACTTC. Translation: CASSLWEETQYF.

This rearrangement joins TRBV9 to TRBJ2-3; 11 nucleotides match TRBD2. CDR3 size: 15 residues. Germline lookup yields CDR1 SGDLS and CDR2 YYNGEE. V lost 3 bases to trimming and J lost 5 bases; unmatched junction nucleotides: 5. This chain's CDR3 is CASSGSGTSGDTQYF. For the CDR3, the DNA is TGTGCCAGCAGCGGTTCCGGGACTAGCGGAGATACGCAGTATTTT.

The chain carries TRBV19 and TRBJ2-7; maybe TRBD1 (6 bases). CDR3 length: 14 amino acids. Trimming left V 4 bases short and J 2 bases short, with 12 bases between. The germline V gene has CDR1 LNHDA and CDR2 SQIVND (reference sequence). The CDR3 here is CASSTGQRAYEQYF. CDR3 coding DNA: TGTGCCAGTAGTACTGGACAGAGGGCCTACGAGCAGTACTTC.